The 32 T cell receptor beta chains presented below share a single source sample, sequenced in a study of T cells expressing NK-cell markers. Reprocessing the 5' RACE reads, TCRdb reports a single entry for every CDR3 protein and omits DNA. The sample totals some 440,000 distinct CDR3 sequences. Sample: blood T cells: a sorted CD56 or NKG2C T cell subset, CD4+ or CD8+ T cells, or bulk PBMC T cells (not recorded which). These receptor sequences come from a woman aged 45-60 years in good health.

This chain joins TRBV5-1 and TRBJ2-2. The germline CDR1 and CDR2 sequences are SGHRS and YFSETQ. This CDR3 spans 15 amino acids. CDR3 amino acids: CASSWRAANTGELFF.

The V gene is TRBV20-1, the J gene TRBJ2-1; the D gene TCRdb calls, TRBD2, cannot be checked with no DNA. Germline loops: CDR1 DFQATT, CDR2 SNEGSKA (reference sequence). The CDR3 covers 16 residues. The CDR3 sequence is CSAPSLGSGRSNEQFF.

This rearrangement joins TRBV7-8 to TRBJ1-3; there is no DNA to check the TCRdb D call of TRBD1. CDR1 is SGHVS, CDR2 FQNEAQ, per germline. This CDR3 has 18 amino acids. The CDR3: CASSNPPTARLGGNTIYF.

The rearrangement uses TRBV29-1 and TRBJ1-2; TCRdb gives TRBD1 as the D gene, but with no DNA this cannot be confirmed. In germline, CDR1 is SQVTM, CDR2 ANQGSEA. The CDR3 covers 13 residues. This CDR3 is CSVDRGRGYGYTF.

The chain couples TRBV29-1 to TRBJ2-3; the D call from TCRdb, TRBD1, cannot be confirmed without DNA. This CDR3 spans 13 amino acids. Germline values: CDR1 SQVTM, CDR2 ANQGSEA. The chain's CDR3 is CSVQGSPTDTQYF.

V is TRBV3-1 and J is TRBJ2-5; with no DNA, the TCRdb D assignment of TRBD2 cannot be verified. Germline V lookup: CDR1 LGHDT, CDR2 YNNKEL (reference sequence). There are 15 residues in the CDR3. CDR3 sequence reads: CASSKAGGLQETQYF.

This rearrangement joins TRBV12-3 or TRBV12-4 to TRBJ2-4. This CDR3 comprises 15 residues. CDR3 region: CASSPSGLAKNIQYF.

This chain links TRBV29-1 with TRBJ2-1; checking the TCRdb D call of TRBD1 is not possible without DNA. Germline assignment: CDR1 SQVTM and CDR2 ANQGSEA. The CDR3 is 15 amino acids. CDR3 sequence: CSFLGKGSSYNEQFF.

The chain uses TRBV20-1 and TRBJ2-1; the D call from TCRdb, TRBD2, cannot be confirmed without DNA. Germline V gene sequence: CDR1 DFQATT, CDR2 SNEGSKA (reference sequence). The CDR3 loop spans 16 amino acids. CDR3 amino acids: CSARDPGLAGPNEQFF.

This chain links TRBV10-3 with TRBJ1-1; TCRdb gives TRBD1 as the D gene, but with no DNA this cannot be confirmed. Germline loops: CDR1 ENHRY, CDR2 SYGVKD. The CDR3 sequence is 14 residues long. The CDR3 region is CAISQQGMNTEAFF.

The V gene is TRBV6-1, the J gene TRBJ2-5; the D call of TRBD2 rests on TCRdb alone, since no DNA is present to check it. The CDR3 runs to 16 residues. CDR1 is MNHNS, CDR2 SASEGT, per germline. CDR3 loop: CASSATTSGSAETQYF.

The V gene is TRBV11-2, the J gene TRBJ2-1; TCRdb calls TRBD2, which cannot be checked without DNA. The germline gives CDR1 SGHAT, CDR2 FQNNGV. This CDR3 spans 15 amino acids. CDR3 sequence reads: CASSNRGRAANEQFF.

V gene TRBV5-1 combines with J gene TRBJ1-1; lacking DNA, the TRBD1 call made by TCRdb goes unchecked. CDR1 is SGHRS, CDR2 YFSETQ, per germline. The CDR3 length is 14 residues. The CDR3 here is CASSENDSNGWAFF.

J is TRBJ2-3 and V is TRBV7-2; the D gene TCRdb calls, TRBD2, cannot be checked with no DNA. Germline CDR1 and CDR2: SGHTA and FQGNSA. This CDR3 contains 15 residues. The chain's CDR3 is CASSATATSGITQYF.

CDR3 in amino acids: CASSRGQGSRLFF. The V and J genes are TRBV12-3 or TRBV12-4 and TRBJ2-2; TCRdb outputs TRBD1, but without DNA this stays unchecked. This CDR3 is built from 13 residues.

This chain connects TRBV7-7 to TRBJ2-1; TCRdb indicates TRBD2, and absent DNA this call remains unverified. Germline CDR1 and CDR2: SSHAT and FNYEAQ (reference sequence). The CDR3 consists of 14 residues. The CDR3 is CASSDGGPSNEQFF.

V gene TRBV10-3 combines with J gene TRBJ2-3; TCRdb names TRBD2, which stays unverified in the absence of DNA. Germline-derived CDR1 and CDR2 are ENHRY and SYGVKD. This CDR3 spans 18 amino acids. The CDR3 protein is CAISEARTSGRALDTQYF.

The chain combines TRBV19 with TRBJ1-2; TCRdb outputs TRBD1, but without DNA this stays unchecked. The length of the CDR3 is 14 residues. Looked up from germline, CDR1 is LNHDA and CDR2 is SQIVND (reference sequence). The CDR3 protein is CASTPTDRTRGYTF.

The V and J genes are TRBV7-2 and TRBJ2-4; lacking DNA, the TRBD2 call made by TCRdb goes unchecked. The CDR3 runs 14 residues. The V gene's germline CDR1 is SGHTA and CDR2 FQGNSA. The CDR3 sequence: CASSLDPLVNIQYF.

The V gene is TRBV11-3, the J gene TRBJ1-6; the D call from TCRdb, TRBD1, cannot be confirmed without DNA. This CDR3 has 15 residues. Germline lookup yields CDR1 SGHNT and CDR2 YENEEA. The chain's CDR3 is CASSLAGQTNSPLHF. Complete variable domain (other parts from reference TRBV11-3 and TRBJ1-6): EAGVVQSPRYKIIEKKQPVAFWCNPISGHNTLYWYLQNLGQGPELLIRYENEEAVDDSQLPKDRFSAERLKGVDSTLKIQPAELGDSAVYLCASSLAGQTNSPLHFGNGTRLTVT.

J is TRBJ2-5 and V is TRBV18; lacking DNA, the TRBD1 call made by TCRdb goes unchecked. Germline lookup yields CDR1 KGHSH and CDR2 LQKENI. The CDR3 consists of 14 residues. CDR3 sequence reads: CASSPPEGRETQYF. Full variable domain (missing parts from reference TRBV18 and TRBJ2-5): NAGVMQNPRHLVRRRGQEARLRCSPMKGHSHVYWYRQLPEEGLKFMVYLQKENIIDESGMPKERFSAEFPKEGPSILRIQQVVRGDSAAYFCASSPPEGRETQYFGPGTRLLVL.

V and J are TRBV18 and TRBJ2-3; TCRdb selects TRBD1, and the lack of DNA leaves this call unchecked. The length of the CDR3 is 17 residues. Germline V CDR1 and CDR2: KGHSH, LQKENI. CDR3 amino acids: CASSRYSPGQGPDTQYF.

V gene TRBV25-1 combines with J gene TRBJ2-5. Germline-derived CDR1 and CDR2 are MGHDK and SYGVNS. The CDR3 is made up of 15 amino acids. The CDR3 region is CASSEWATIGETQYF.

The CDR3 sequence: CASSPPKATEAFF. The chain uses TRBV11-3 and TRBJ1-1; TCRdb names TRBD1, which stays unverified in the absence of DNA. The CDR3 is made up of 13 amino acids. The V gene's germline CDR1 is SGHNT and CDR2 YENEEA.

The chain joins TRBV20-1 to TRBJ2-2; TCRdb reports TRBD2, a call that lacks DNA to check it against. Germline values: CDR1 DFQATT, CDR2 SNEGSKA (reference sequence). The CDR3 loop spans 17 amino acids. The CDR3 here is CSARDLRGLAGTGELFF.

This sequence joins TRBV14 and TRBJ1-1; TCRdb selects TRBD1, and the lack of DNA leaves this call unchecked. The germline V gene has CDR1 SGHDN and CDR2 FVKESK. The CDR3 has 14 amino acids. The CDR3 loop is CASSQDGTGLQAFF.

The J gene is TRBJ2-3, the V gene TRBV3-1; with no DNA, the TCRdb D assignment of TRBD2 cannot be verified. The CDR3 is made up of 17 amino acids. The germline V gene encodes CDR1 LGHDT and CDR2 YNNKEL (reference sequence). The chain's CDR3 is CASSRSRLAANTDTQYF.

This rearrangement joins TRBV5-1 to TRBJ2-3; TCRdb's D call, TRBD2, is unchecked because there is no DNA. Per the germline V gene, CDR1 is SGHRS and CDR2 is YFSETQ. This CDR3 has 19 amino acids. Here the CDR3 reads CASSFYGLAGPRGPDTQYF.

V is TRBV5-1 and J is TRBJ2-2; TCRdb names TRBD1, which stays unverified in the absence of DNA. CDR3 length: 15 amino acids. Germline V gene sequence: CDR1 SGHRS, CDR2 YFSETQ. The CDR3 protein is CASSLWDTNTGELFF.

The chain uses TRBV5-1 and TRBJ2-3; TCRdb names TRBD1, which stays unverified in the absence of DNA. The length of the CDR3 is 15 residues. From germline, CDR1 is SGHRS and CDR2 YFSETQ. CDR3 loop: CASSVQGAPTDTQYF.

The chain joins TRBV4-1 to TRBJ2-3; with no DNA, the TCRdb D assignment of TRBD2 cannot be verified. There are 17 residues in the CDR3. The germline gives CDR1 MGHRA, CDR2 YSYEKL. The CDR3 sequence: CASSRSGTSGSTDTQYF.

The chain couples TRBV19 to TRBJ1-1; TCRdb names TRBD1, which stays unverified in the absence of DNA. The CDR3 covers 15 residues. Germline V gene sequence: CDR1 LNHDA, CDR2 SQIVND (reference sequence). CDR3 region: CASSPTGLRNTEAFF. The full variable domain, rest sourced from reference TRBV19 and TRBJ1-1, is DGGITQSPKYLFRKEGQNVTLSCEQNLNHDAMYWYRQDPGQGLRLIYYSQIVNDFQKGDIAEGYSVSREKKESFPLTVTSAQKNPTAFYLCASSPTGLRNTEAFFGQGTRLTVV.